Following are 23 T cell receptor beta chains from one sample sequenced in a study of OX40 agonist ivuxolimab in advanced cancers. Method: immunoSEQ multiplex PCR; TCRdb's copy keeps in-frame clones and lacks some. The sample shows about 47,000 clones, about 86% of them seen only once. The sample here was CD4+ or CD8+ T cells sorted from blood, taken in a trial of the OX40 agonist ivuxolimab. The source of these receptors is an adult with an advanced solid tumor such as melanoma, head and neck, liver or kidney cancer.

The chain carries TRBV10-3 and TRBJ1-2, with D tentatively TRBD1 (5 bases). This CDR3 contains 15 residues. Per the germline V gene, CDR1 is ENHRY and CDR2 is SYGVKD. The V and J ends lost 6 bases and 0 bases respectively, with 14 bases between them. DNA of the CDR3: TGTGCCATCAGCCCCTCCGGGACGTCTAACTATGGCTACACCTTC. Translating it yields CAISPSGTSNYGYTF.

CDR3 sequence reads: CASSSPGLAGTEQYF. In DNA, the CDR3 is TGTGCCAGCAGTTCACCGGGACTAGCGGGTACCGAGCAGTACTTC. The J gene is TRBJ2-7, the V gene TRBV28; 12 bases fit TRBD2. Germline CDR1 is MDHEN and CDR2 is SYDVKM. The CDR3 is 15 residues long. V was pared by 4 bases and J by 6 bases, with 7 bases of the junction left unmatched.

The rearrangement links TRBV28 to TRBJ2-7, with D perhaps given as TRBD1 or TRBD2 (5 bases each). CDR1 MDHEN and CDR2 SYDVKM come from the germline V gene. This CDR3 contains 18 residues. V was shortened by 6 bases and J by 9 bases, with 33 bases between the two germline ends. The CDR3: CASSPPIFSGTEASVQYF. In nucleotides, the CDR3 is TGTGCCAGCAGCCCCCCAATCTTTTCCGGGACGGAGGCATCGGTGCAGTACTTC.

This rearrangement joins TRBV27 to TRBJ2-7; 13 bases map to TRBD2. After removal of 6 bases from V and 5 bases from J, the junction contained 10 bases not matched to a gene. CDR1 is MNHEY and CDR2 is SMNVEV in the germline V gene (reference sequence). The CDR3 has 16 residues. The CDR3 reads CASSSIWTSGSDEQYF. CDR3 nucleotides: TGTGCCAGCAGCTCGATTTGGACTAGCGGGAGTGACGAGCAGTACTTC.

CDR3 loop: CATRGQRYNEQFF. The CDR3 DNA follows: TGTGCCACCAGGGGACAGAGATACAATGAGCAGTTCTTC. The J gene is TRBJ2-1, the V gene TRBV25-1, with TRBD1 matching 7 bases. Trimming removed 10 bases from V and 4 bases from J; junction bases left unmatched: 7. Germline CDR1 MGHDK, CDR2 SYGVNS. CDR3 length: 13 amino acids.

The chain has TRBV6-4 and TRBJ2-3; 10 bases map to TRBD1. V was clipped by 2 bases and J by 4 bases; unmatched bases: 6. This CDR3 spans 16 amino acids. Germline loops: CDR1 MRHNA, CDR2 SNTAGT. The CDR3 sequence is CASSDGTGAQADTQYF. The CDR3, as DNA: TGTGCCAGCAGTGACGGGACAGGGGCACAAGCAGATACGCAGTATTTT.

This clone was recorded once. The V call is TRBV7-9, the J call TRBJ1-1; TRBD1 aligns across 8 bases. V dropped 6 bases and J dropped 4; count of bases not matched to a gene: 4. The germline CDR1 and CDR2 sequences are SEHNR and FQNEAQ (reference sequence). The CDR3 contains 13 residues. CDR3 in DNA: TGTGCCAGCAGACGAGACAGGGGCACTGAAGCTTTCTTT. Residues: CASRRDRGTEAFF.

Only a few counts were recorded for this clone. V is TRBV28 and J is TRBJ2-7; D gene unclear. Trimming left V 11 bases short and J 4 bases short, with 12 bases between. CDR3 size: 11 residues. Germline-derived CDR1 and CDR2 are MDHEN and SYDVKM. The CDR3 reads CARLWGYEQYF. CDR3 nucleotide sequence: TGTGCCCGCCTTTGGGGATACGAGCAGTACTTC.

The rearrangement joins TRBV28 to TRBJ2-7; a weak D match, TRBD2 (6 bases). Germline V lookup: CDR1 MDHEN, CDR2 SYDVKM. The CDR3 is 13 residues long. V shed 5 bases and J shed 2 bases, with 10 bases lying between them. The CDR3, as DNA: TGTGCCAGCAGTGACGGGGAGGCCTACGAGCAGTACTTC. The encoded protein is CASSDGEAYEQYF.

The V and J genes are TRBV19 and TRBJ2-1; 11 positions agree with TRBD2. Germline values: CDR1 LNHDA, CDR2 SQIVND (reference sequence). Trimming took 7 bases from V and 3 from J; bases not matched to a gene: 5. The CDR3 sequence is 15 residues long. CDR3 sequence: CASTPGLADYNEQFF. The CDR3, as DNA: TGTGCCAGTACCCCGGGACTAGCGGACTACAATGAGCAGTTCTTC.

The chain uses TRBV4-1 and TRBJ1-4, with 7 bases identical to TRBD1. CDR1 MGHRA and CDR2 YSYEKL come from the germline V gene. V was pared by 3 bases and J by 13 bases, with 11 bases of the junction left unmatched. The CDR3 is 14 residues long. CDR3: CASSHNMGDSGLFF. CDR3 DNA: TGCGCCAGCAGCCATAACATGGGGGACAGTGGACTGTTTTTT.

The genes are TRBV19 and TRBJ2-1; D perhaps matches TRBD2 (7 bases). Germline V CDR1 and CDR2: LNHDA, SQIVND (reference sequence). V lost 6 bases and J 10 bases, leaving 22 bases between the germline ends. The length of the CDR3 is 15 residues. CDR3: CASSPRGEGPNEQFF. The CDR3 coding sequence is TGTGCCAGTAGCCCAAGGGGGGAGGGCCCGAACGAGCAGTTCTTC.

The J gene is TRBJ2-1, the V gene TRBV28; 7 bases line up with TRBD2. The CDR3 extends over 15 amino acids. In germline, CDR1 is MDHEN, CDR2 SYDVKM. The ends lost 5 bases at V and 4 bases at J; junction bases unmatched: 8. As DNA, the CDR3 is TGTGCCAGCAGTCGCCAACTAGCGTATTACAATGAGCAGTTCTTC. Translation gives CASSRQLAYYNEQFF.

This clone has only one observation. This rearrangement joins TRBV28 to TRBJ2-1; D is unclear. Germline CDR1 MDHEN, CDR2 SYDVKM. This CDR3 comprises 14 residues. Between the trimmed V and J ends, which lost 3 bases and 4 bases, there was a span of 10 bases. The CDR3 DNA follows: TGTGCCAGCAGTTTGGGCGGAATGTACAATGAGCAGTTCTTC. Protein sequence: CASSLGGMYNEQFF.

This sequence joins TRBV5-1 and TRBJ1-1, with D tentatively TRBD1 (5 bases). CDR3 length: 13 amino acids. Germline V CDR1 and CDR2: SGHRS, YFSETQ. Trimming left V 2 bases short and J 4 bases short, with 9 bases between. The CDR3 bases are TGCGCCAGCAGCTTACAGGAGGGCACTGAAGCTTTCTTT. It codes for CASSLQEGTEAFF.

This rearrangement joins TRBV7-9 to TRBJ2-5; D is unresolved. The CDR3 runs 13 residues. Germline CDR1 reads SEHNR; CDR2 reads FQNEAQ (reference sequence). V was clipped by 4 bases and J by 2 bases, with 8 bases between them. The chain's CDR3 is CASSSPNQETQYF. For the CDR3, the DNA is TGTGCCAGCAGCTCCCCAAATCAAGAGACCCAGTACTTC.

This chain joins TRBV10-3 and TRBJ2-1, with 11 bases fitting TRBD1. This CDR3 comprises 15 residues. Trimming at V came to 10 bases and at J to 2 bases, leaving 7 bases not matched to a gene. Germline loops: CDR1 ENHRY, CDR2 SYGVKD. The CDR3 reads CATDPGQGAYNEQFF. The DNA of the CDR3 is TGTGCCACCGACCCGGGACAGGGGGCCTACAATGAGCAGTTCTTC.

The J gene is TRBJ2-1, the V gene TRBV5-1; TRBD2 aligns across 8 bases. Germline CDR1 is SGHRS and CDR2 is YFSETQ. CDR3 length equals 17 residues. The J segment lost 0 bases and the V segment lost 3 bases, leaving 8 bases of the junction unmatched. As DNA, the CDR3 is TGCGCCAGCAGCTCGGGACTAGGGACTAGCTCCTACAATGAGCAGTTCTTC. Translated, it gives CASSSGLGTSSYNEQFF.

By its share, this clone is large. The gene calls are TRBV29-1 and TRBJ2-5; perhaps TRBD1 as D (5 bases). Germline V CDR1 and CDR2: SQVTM, ANQGSEA. The CDR3 length is 12 residues. Trimming removed 5 bases from V and 2 bases from J, with 9 bases in between. CDR3 in DNA: TGCAGCGTTAGGGGTTCACAAGAGACCCAGTACTTC. This sequence encodes CSVRGSQETQYF. The complete variable domain, with remaining parts taken from reference TRBV29-1 and TRBJ2-5, reads SAVISQKPSRDICQRGTSLTIQCQVDSQVTMMFWYRQQPGQSLTLIATANQGSEATYESGFVIDKFPISRPNLTFSTLTVSNMSPEDSSIYLCSVRGSQETQYFGPGTRLLVL.

The chain recombines TRBV6-5 with TRBJ2-7; TRBD2 is a possible D gene (5 bases). This CDR3 has 14 amino acids. Per the germline V gene, CDR1 is MNHEY and CDR2 is SVGAGI. Trimming shortened V by 10 bases and J by 2 bases, and 18 bases separated the two germline ends. The CDR3 region is CANFPRGLAYEQYF. DNA for the CDR3: TGTGCCAACTTCCCCCGGGGTTTAGCCTACGAGCAGTACTTC.

This rearrangement joins TRBV15 to TRBJ2-7; D is possibly TRBD1 (6 bases). Germline values: CDR1 LNHNV, CDR2 YYDKDF (reference sequence). This CDR3 is built from 16 residues. With 4 bases removed from V and 0 bases from J, the gap between germline ends came to 16 bases. CDR3 bases: TGTGCCACCAGCAAGGACAGAGCCCGAAGCTCCTACGAGCAGTACTTC. This sequence encodes CATSKDRARSSYEQYF.

The V and J genes are TRBV6-1 and TRBJ1-5, with D possibly matching TRBD1 (6 bases). V dropped 6 bases and J dropped 6 bases, with 18 bases sitting between them. The CDR3 consists of 15 residues. The germline gives CDR1 MNHNS, CDR2 SASEGT. In DNA form, the CDR3 reads TGTGCCAGCAGGGAAAACAGGGAATTGGGTCAGCCCCAGCATTTT. Translated, it gives CASRENRELGQPQHF.

This chain connects TRBV19 to TRBJ1-1, with D possibly TRBD1 on 5 matching bases. Trimming shortened V by 6 bases and J by 8 bases, and 16 bases separated the two germline ends. The CDR3 runs to 13 residues. Germline V lookup: CDR1 LNHDA, CDR2 SQIVND (reference sequence). The DNA of the CDR3 is TGTGCCAGTAGCCGCAGGGAGGTAGGGGAAGCTTTCTTT. Translation: CASSRREVGEAFF. The complete variable domain, with remaining parts taken from reference TRBV19 and TRBJ1-1, reads DGGITQSPKYLFRKEGQNVTLSCEQNLNHDAMYWYRQDPGQGLRLIYYSQIVNDFQKGDIAEGYSVSREKKESFPLTVTSAQKNPTAFYLCASSRREVGEAFFGQGTRLTVV.